These 18 T cell receptor beta chains came from one sample sequenced in a study of response to subunit inactivated influenza vaccine. One entry per CDR3 protein results from TCRdb running MiXCR on the RT-PCR reads. The sample lists fewer than 700,000 distinct CDR3 sequences, 10% to 15% occurring once. Here the sequenced sample was PBMCs from blood, taken more than 35 days after vaccination. The receptor source for this set is a man in his fifties or sixties who received an inactivated influenza vaccine.

The sample holds a few counts of this clonotype. This chain connects TRBV12-3 or TRBV12-4 to TRBJ1-1; 7 bases align to TRBD1. This CDR3 is 13 amino acids long. V lost 3 bases, J lost 6 bases, and 4 bases stayed unmatched. This CDR3 reads CASSFAGGPEAFF. In DNA, the CDR3 is TGTGCCAGCAGTTTCGCAGGGGGACCTGAAGCTTTCTTT.

This clonotype was seen ten or more times. The gene calls are TRBV5-1 and TRBJ2-1; 9 nucleotides match TRBD1. The length of the CDR3 is 16 residues. Unmatched junction bases numbered 8, after V lost 0 bases and J lost 7 bases. Germline CDR1 and CDR2: SGHRS and YFSETQ. The CDR3 coding sequence is TGCGCCAGCAGCTTGGGTGGCGGGACAGGGTGGAATGAGCAGTTCTTC. Residues: CASSLGGGTGWNEQFF.

A note on this clonotype: A much larger clone differs from this one at a single base, so this may be a read error. V is TRBV28 and J is TRBJ2-7, with no clear D. The CDR3 has 14 amino acids. V was clipped by 1 base and J by 2 bases, with 9 bases between them. Germline-derived CDR1 and CDR2 are MDHEN and SYDVKM. CDR3 protein: CASSLSVSAYEQYF. CDR3 nucleotide sequence: TGTGCCAGCAGTTTATCTGTGAGCGCCTACGAGCAGTACTTC.

The rearrangement links TRBV7-2 to TRBJ2-3; 7 positions match TRBD2. CDR3 length: 16 amino acids. J was trimmed by 6 bases and V by 3 bases; bases with no gene match: 12. Germline-derived CDR1 and CDR2 are SGHTA and FQGNSA. The CDR3 DNA follows: TGTGCCAGCAGCTTTAAAGTTCGGGGGGTAGATGATACGCAGTATTTT. Amino acids: CASSFKVRGVDDTQYF. Drawing the rest from reference TRBV7-2 and TRBJ2-3, the complete variable domain is GAGVSQSPSNKVTEKGKDVELRCDPISGHTALYWYRQSLGQGLEFLIYFQGNSAPDKSGLPSDRFSAERTGGSVSTLTIQRTQQEDSAVYLCASSFKVRGVDDTQYFGPGTRLTVL.

The V and J genes are TRBV15 and TRBJ1-1; D gene ambiguous. Germline assignment: CDR1 LNHNV and CDR2 YYDKDF (reference sequence). The CDR3 length is 16 residues. Between the trimmed V and J ends, which lost 0 bases and 3 bases, there was a span of 14 bases. Here the CDR3 reads CATSRDLTAIDTEAFF. CDR3 bases: TGTGCCACCAGCAGAGACCTAACAGCGATTGACACTGAAGCTTTCTTT. Full variable domain (missing parts from reference TRBV15 and TRBJ1-1): DAMVIQNPRYQVTQFGKPVTLSCSQTLNHNVMYWYQQKSSQAPKLLFHYYDKDFNNEADTPDNFQSRRPNTSFCFLDIRSPGLGDTAMYLCATSRDLTAIDTEAFFGQGTRLTVV.

This clonotype was seen more than once but under ten times. V usage is TRBV4-3 and J usage is TRBJ2-1, with D possibly called TRBD1 or TRBD2 (5 bases each). CDR1 and CDR2 from the germline V gene are LGHNA and YSLEER. V lost 1 base and J lost 1, with 14 bases in between. This CDR3 region has 17 residues. CDR3 sequence (DNA): TGCGCCAGCAGCCAAGGGGGGAGAACAGTTTCCTACAATGAGCAGTTCTTC. Protein product: CASSQGGRTVSYNEQFF.

This clonotype was found many times. V gene TRBV12-3 or TRBV12-4 combines with J gene TRBJ2-1; 7 bases map to TRBD2. V shed 6 bases, J shed 6 bases, and the junction held 8 bases outside the gene matches. This CDR3 has 14 residues. CDR3 residues: CASRSSGRGNEQFF. The DNA of the CDR3 is TGTGCCAGCAGATCTAGCGGTAGAGGCAATGAGCAGTTCTTC.

The chain employs TRBV20-1 and TRBJ2-7; TRBD1 is a possible D gene (6 bases). Germline assignment: CDR1 DFQATT and CDR2 SNEGSKA (reference sequence). This CDR3 comprises 13 residues. Trimming removed 3 bases at V and 3 bases at J, with 12 bases between. CDR3 DNA sequence: TGCAGTGCTAGCGTTAGGGGGAGCTACGAGCAGTACTTC. This translates into CSASVRGSYEQYF.

This clonotype showed up just a few times. The rearrangement uses TRBV4-3 and TRBJ1-2; TRBD1 agrees at 7 bases. CDR1 and CDR2 from the germline V gene are LGHNA and YSLEER. The CDR3 totals 17 residues. V was pared by 0 bases and J by 3 bases, with 10 bases of the junction left unmatched. The chain's CDR3 is CASSQDKGASGYYGYTF. The CDR3 DNA follows: TGCGCCAGCAGCCAAGATAAGGGGGCTTCAGGGTACTATGGCTACACCTTC.

This clonotype was counted many times. The chain has TRBV27 and TRBJ2-1; TRBD1 or TRBD2 may be the D gene (5 bases each). Trimming took 3 bases from V and 2 from J, leaving 11 bases between them. Germline V gives CDR1 MNHEY, CDR2 SMNVEV (reference sequence). The CDR3 is 15 amino acids. The CDR3 DNA sequence: TGTGCCAGCAGTTTGGGGGTAGGGACCTACAATGAGCAGTTCTTC. Translation gives CASSLGVGTYNEQFF.

This clonotype was recorded at least ten times. The junction and the germline gene differ at one end; a read error may be behind it. The V and J genes are TRBV7-2 and TRBJ2-1; the match to TRBD2 covers 9 bases. Germline V gene sequence: CDR1 SGHTA, CDR2 FQGNSA. CDR3 length equals 15 residues. The CDR3 loop is CASSIAGVSYNEQFF. As DNA, the CDR3 is TGTGCCAGCAGCATAGCGGGAGTCTCCTACAATGAGCAGTTCTTC.

Only a few counts were recorded for this clonotype. The chain has TRBV4-2 and TRBJ2-5; TRBD1 matches 7 bases. The length of the CDR3 is 14 residues. After removal of 2 bases from V and 5 bases from J, the junction contained 5 bases not matched to a gene. The germline gives CDR1 LGHNA, CDR2 YNFKEQ. The CDR3 region is CASSQRDRGETQYF. The CDR3 coding sequence is TGTGCCAGCAGCCAAAGGGACAGAGGGGAGACCCAGTACTTC.

This clonotype was counted a few times. This chain connects TRBV4-3 to TRBJ2-1; D is unclear. V shed 0 bases and J shed 5 bases, with 5 bases lying between them. The CDR3 is made up of 13 amino acids. Germline CDR1 LGHNA, CDR2 YSLEER. CDR3 sequence: CASSQESDNEQFF. CDR3 coding DNA: TGCGCCAGCAGCCAAGAGTCGGACAATGAGCAGTTCTTC.

The CDR3 DNA is TGTGCCAGCAGTTACTCGAGTACAGGTAATGAGCAGTTCTTC. This encodes CASSYSSTGNEQFF. The rearrangement links TRBV6-5 to TRBJ2-1; the D gene is possibly TRBD1 (5 bases). Trimming removed 0 bases at V and 7 bases at J, with 10 bases between. CDR3 size: 14 residues. CDR1 MNHEY and CDR2 SVGAGI come from the germline V gene.

This chain links TRBV28 with TRBJ2-7; 8 bases match TRBD1. Germline-derived CDR1 and CDR2 are MDHEN and SYDVKM. J was trimmed by 1 base and V by 5 bases; bases with no gene match: 7. This CDR3 is built from 15 residues. The CDR3 DNA is TGTGCCAGCAGTGTTACAGGGGGATCGTCCTACGAGCAGTACTTC. Its translation: CASSVTGGSSYEQYF.

This clonotype was recorded a few times. The V gene is TRBV12-3 or TRBV12-4, the J gene TRBJ2-2, with D uncertain. Trimming removed 5 bases at V and 7 bases at J, with 11 bases between. This CDR3 spans 13 amino acids. Here the CDR3 reads CASSPRARGELFF. DNA of the CDR3: TGTGCCAGCAGTCCCCGGGCCCGCGGGGAGCTGTTTTTT.

J is TRBJ2-7 and V is TRBV15; possible D gene TRBD1, 5 bases. Between the trimmed V and J ends, which lost 1 base and 1 base, there was a span of 11 bases. This CDR3 comprises 15 residues. Germline V CDR1 and CDR2: LNHNV, YYDKDF (reference sequence). The CDR3 here is CATSRGGSRSYEQYF. As DNA, the CDR3 is TGTGCCACCAGCAGAGGGGGCAGTAGATCCTACGAGCAGTACTTC.

This chain links TRBV6-2 or TRBV6-3 with TRBJ1-3; D ambiguous. This CDR3 spans 14 amino acids. Germline V CDR1 and CDR2: MNHEY, SVGEGT. Trimming cost V 5 bases and J 0 bases, with 8 bases left between them. The CDR3 DNA reads TGTGCCAGCAGTAGGACGGCCTCTGGAAACACCATATATTTT. As protein: CASSRTASGNTIYF.